This is a list of T cell receptor beta chains from one sample in a study of T cell repertoires in ileal Crohn's disease. Profiling relied on immunoSEQ multiplex PCR, and the TCRdb table lists in-frame clones only, not all of them. The profile shows around 15,000 clones, 50% to 75% of them singletons. Sample: ileal tissue. The receptors shown here come from an adult with Crohn's disease. The CDR3 runs from the conserved cysteine through the conserved F or W. The order of the fields is V gene, clone size, D gene, J gene, CDR3 DNA, CDR3 protein. The D gene is left open where the match is weak. Clone size is stated in some rows and not others, as once, few, many or a class when expanded.

TRBV2	NA	TRBD1	TRBJ1-5	TGTGCCAGCAGCGCCCTCGGACAGGATAATCAGCCCCAGCATTTT	CASSALGQDNQPQHF
TRBV28	NA	NA	TRBJ1-2	TGTGCCAGCAGTTTATTACAGTATGGCTACACCTTC	CASSLLQYGYTF
TRBV5-1	NA	NA	TRBJ2-5	TGCGCCAGCAGACGGACTGGAGTCTTTGAGACCCAGTACTTC	CASRRTGVFETQYF
TRBV27	few	NA	TRBJ2-5	TGTGCCAGCAGTAGTATGACAGCCCGACGAGAGACCCAGTACTTC	CASSSMTARRETQYF
TRBV18	NA	NA	TRBJ1-5	TGTGCCAGCTCACCTTGGGGGGGAACCGACAATCAGCCCCAGCATTTT	CASSPWGGTDNQPQHF
TRBV9	NA	NA	TRBJ2-5	TGTGCCAGCAGCGTAGAGCCAGGGATGAAAGAGACCCAGTACTTC	CASSVEPGMKETQYF
TRBV9	NA	NA	TRBJ1-1	TGTGCCAGCAGCCAAACAGTTAACACTGAAGCTTTCTTT	CASSQTVNTEAFF
TRBV18	NA	TRBD2	TRBJ2-7	TGTGCCAGCTCGCCCGGACTAGCGGAAGGGCAGTACTTC	CASSPGLAEGQYF
TRBV14	NA	TRBD1	TRBJ1-1	TGTGCCGGCAGCCAAATTCAGGGGGTTAAAGCTTTCTTT	CAGSQIQGVKAFF
TRBV30	NA	TRBD2	TRBJ2-2	TGTGCCTGGAATACGGGGGGGAACACCGGGGAGCTGTTTTTT	CAWNTGGNTGELFF
TRBV29-1	NA	TRBD2	TRBJ2-1	TGCAGCGTGAAGGACCCGGGAGGGGTACGCAATGAGCAGTTCTTC	CSVKDPGGVRNEQFF
TRBV11-2	once	NA	TRBJ1-3	TGTGCCAGCAGTACAGGGCCTGGAAACACCATATATTTT	CASSTGPGNTIYF
TRBV10-1	few	TRBD1	TRBJ2-2	TGCGCCAGCAGTGGGTACAGGGGAAAGAACACCGGGGAGCTGTTTTTT	CASSGYRGKNTGELFF
TRBV5-8	NA	TRBD1	TRBJ1-1	TGTGCCAGCAGCTTGGGAGGGACAGTGAACACTGAAGCTTTCTTT	CASSLGGTVNTEAFF
TRBV25-1	NA	NA	TRBJ2-7	TGTGCCAGCAGTGTAAACGGCTACGAGCAGTACTTC	CASSVNGYEQYF
TRBV7-9	NA	TRBD1	TRBJ2-2	TGTGCCAGCAGTTCCCCGGGACAGGCGGCCGGGGAGCTGTTTTTT	CASSSPGQAAGELFF
TRBV9	few	TRBD2	TRBJ2-7	TGTGCCAGCAGCGGCGGGGGGGGACTAGCGTACGAGCAGTACTTC	CASSGGGGLAYEQYF
TRBV18	NA	NA	TRBJ2-3	TGTGCCAGCTCACCCCGCGATAGCACAGATACGCAGTATTTT	CASSPRDSTDTQYF
TRBV5-6	NA	NA	TRBJ2-7	TGTGCCAGCAGCTTGAAGTGGTCCAGGCCCTACGAGCAGTACTTC	CASSLKWSRPYEQYF
TRBV2	NA	NA	TRBJ2-7	TGTGCCAGCGGTTCACAGGGTGGGCGAGGCGAGCAGTACTTC	CASGSQGGRGEQYF
TRBV19	NA	NA	TRBJ2-7	TGTGCCAGTAGTTTCGGGAGCGGAAGCTCCTACGAGCAGTACTTC	CASSFGSGSSYEQYF
TRBV11-2	NA	TRBD1	TRBJ2-7	TGTGCCAGCAGCTTAGCAGGGGGCGAGTCTTACGAGCAGTACTTC	CASSLAGGESYEQYF
TRBV27	once	TRBD2	TRBJ2-3	TGTGCCAGCAGATCTCTAGCGGGGTATACGCAGTATTTT	CASRSLAGYTQYF
TRBV5-4	NA	TRBD2	TRBJ2-7	TGTGCCAGCAGCTTGGCCCCGGGACTAGCGGAGAAAGGCCAGTACTTC	CASSLAPGLAEKGQYF
TRBV6-5	NA	NA	TRBJ1-2	TGTGCCAGCAGTTACGGAGGCGGCTTCTATGGCTACACCTTC	CASSYGGGFYGYTF
TRBV6-6	NA	TRBD1	TRBJ2-7	TGTGCCAGCAGTTACAACAGGGGCTACGAGCAGTACTTC	CASSYNRGYEQYF
TRBV19	few	TRBD1	TRBJ2-5	TGTGCCAGAAACGACAGGGGGCAGGGGAGGGGCCAAGAGACCCAGTACTTC	CARNDRGQGRGQETQYF
TRBV30	NA	TRBD1	TRBJ2-7	TGTGCCTGGAGTGTAGGGCCCATCGGGCAGGGGGCCTACGAGCAGTACTTC	CAWSVGPIGQGAYEQYF
TRBV18	NA	NA	TRBJ2-7	TGTGCCAGCTCACCAGACTATCAGGCCTACGAGCAGTACTTC	CASSPDYQAYEQYF
TRBV7-9	NA	TRBD1	TRBJ1-5	TGTGCCAGCAGTTCCGGGACAGGCTTCCTCAATCAGCCCCAGCATTTT	CASSSGTGFLNQPQHF
TRBV10-3	once	NA	TRBJ2-5	TGTGCCATCAGTGAGTCGAGTGGGGGAGGTGTAGGCGAGACCCAGTACTTC	CAISESSGGGVGETQYF
TRBV19	few	TRBD2	TRBJ2-5	TGTGCCAGTAGTATTGCTAGCGGGAGGTCCCAGTACTTC	CASSIASGRSQYF